The clone carrying this T cell receptor beta chain has just one count. V lost 0 bases to trimming and J lost 0 bases, with 20 bases between them. The CDR3 is 19 residues long. CDR1 and CDR2 (germline): SGHNT, YENEEA. This sample is part of a study of OX40 agonist ivuxolimab in advanced cancers. Sequencing was performed with immunoSEQ multiplex PCR; in TCRdb, only in-frame clones are kept and a portion is missing. The sample records about 55,000 clones, approximately 88% being singletons. This TCR was sampled from an adult with an advanced solid tumor such as melanoma, head and neck, liver or kidney cancer. This chain joins TRBV11-3 and TRBJ1-1; a possible D gene is TRBD1 (6 bases). Sequenced here: CD4+ or CD8+ T cells sorted from blood, sampled in a trial of the OX40 agonist ivuxolimab. The CDR3 loop is CASSLDTGAADKMNTEAFF. CDR3 nucleotide sequence: TGTGCCAGCAGCTTAGATACGGGGGCGGCCGATAAAATGAACACTGAAGCTTTCTTT.